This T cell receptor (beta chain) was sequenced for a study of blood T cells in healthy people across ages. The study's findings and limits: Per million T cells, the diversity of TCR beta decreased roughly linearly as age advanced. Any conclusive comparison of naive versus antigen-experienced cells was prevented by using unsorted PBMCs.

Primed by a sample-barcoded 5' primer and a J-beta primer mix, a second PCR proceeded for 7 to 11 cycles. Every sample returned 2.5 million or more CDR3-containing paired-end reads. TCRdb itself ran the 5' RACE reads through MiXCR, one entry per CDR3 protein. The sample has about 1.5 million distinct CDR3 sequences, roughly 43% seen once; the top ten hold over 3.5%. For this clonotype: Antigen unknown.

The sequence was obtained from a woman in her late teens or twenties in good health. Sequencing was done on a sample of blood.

CDR3 DNA sequence: TGTGCCAGCAGCCAATCTAACAGTAACAATGAGCAGTTCTTC. As protein: CASSQSNSNNEQFF. The rearrangement joins TRBV16 to TRBJ2-1; D gene ambiguous. CDR1 KGHSY and CDR2 FQNENV come from the germline V gene. There are 14 residues in the CDR3. V was shortened by 0 bases and J by 5 bases, with 8 bases between the two germline ends.